Shown below are 9 T cell receptor beta chains from a single sample sequenced in a study of blood T cell repertoires in COVID-19. Only in-frame clones appear in the TCRdb table, and some are missing; sequencing was by immunoSEQ multiplex PCR. Of more than 150,000 clones in the sample, approximately 88% are singletons; the top ten hold roughly 13%. Material for sequencing was PBMCs or T cells enriched from blood (not recorded which). All receptors derive from a woman between 55 and 75 years old who had recovered from COVID-19.

The chain has TRBV18 and TRBJ2-5, with 9 bases matching TRBD1. Looked up from germline, CDR1 is KGHSH and CDR2 is LQKENI. Losses at the gene ends were 3 bases for V and 7 bases for J; bases not matched to a gene: 9. The CDR3 length is 15 residues. CDR3 residues: CASSPQSGQGSTQYF. CDR3 DNA: TGTGCCAGCTCACCTCAGTCGGGACAGGGATCGACCCAGTACTTC. Full variable domain (remainder filled in from reference TRBV18 and TRBJ2-5): NAGVMQNPRHLVRRRGQEARLRCSPMKGHSHVYWYRQLPEEGLKFMVYLQKENIIDESGMPKERFSAEFPKEGPSILRIQQVVRGDSAAYFCASSPQSGQGSTQYFGPGTRLLVL.

V usage is TRBV30 and J usage is TRBJ1-2; 7 nucleotides agree with TRBD1. CDR3 size: 13 residues. Germline CDR1 is GTSNPN and CDR2 is SVGIG (reference sequence). V was clipped by 3 bases and J by 1 base; unmatched bases: 2. CDR3 in DNA: TGTGCCTGGAGGACAGGGCGTAACTATGGCTACACCTTC. Translating it yields CAWRTGRNYGYTF.

The genes are TRBV5-4 and TRBJ2-6; possible D gene TRBD2, 6 bases. This CDR3 is built from 17 residues. The V gene lost 5 bases and the J gene lost 2 bases, with 17 bases spanning the gap. CDR1 is SGHNT and CDR2 is YYREEE in the germline V gene (reference sequence). The CDR3 protein is CASSFGGSSAGANVLTF. CDR3 in DNA: TGTGCCAGCAGTTTCGGAGGGAGTTCAGCTGGGGCCAACGTCCTGACTTTC. Together with reference TRBV5-4 and TRBJ2-6, the CDR3 gives the full variable domain: ETGVTQSPTHLIKTRGQQVTLRCSSQSGHNTVSWYQQALGQGPQFIFQYYREEENGRGNFPPRFSGLQFPNYSSELNVNALELDDSALYLCASSFGGSSAGANVLTFGAGSRLTVL.

This chain connects TRBV7-3 to TRBJ2-3, with 11 positions matching TRBD2. In germline, CDR1 is SGHTA, CDR2 FQGTGA. The CDR3 is made up of 16 amino acids. The V segment lost 5 bases and the J segment 3 bases; nucleotides outside the gene matches: 7. CDR3 sequence: CASSPGTSGSTDTQYF. The CDR3 DNA sequence: TGTGCCAGCAGCCCCGGGACTAGCGGTTCGACAGATACGCAGTATTTT.

V usage is TRBV6-1 and J usage is TRBJ1-1; D might be TRBD1 (6 bases). From germline, CDR1 is MNHNS and CDR2 SASEGT. The CDR3 runs to 14 residues. Trimming took off 2 bases at V and 5 bases at J, with 12 bases between the two ends. In nucleotides, the CDR3 is TGTGCCAGCAGTGAACGGGGGGCGCGGACTGAAGCTTTCTTT. Its translation is CASSERGARTEAFF.

This clone has only a few counts. CDR3 in amino acids: CASSVTGDRGRLLFF. In nucleotides, the CDR3 is TGTGCCAGCAGCGTTACCGGGGACAGGGGGCGCTTACTGTTTTTT. The chain combines TRBV5-5 with TRBJ1-4; 12 positions match TRBD1. The J segment lost 13 bases and the V segment lost 4 bases, leaving 11 bases of the junction unmatched. This CDR3 spans 15 amino acids. Germline CDR1 and CDR2: SGHKS and YYEKEE (reference sequence).

The V and J genes are TRBV2 and TRBJ2-4; 7 nucleotides line up with TRBD2. The CDR3 extends over 15 amino acids. Trimming cost V 0 bases and J 3 bases; bases outside gene matches: 2. The germline V gene has CDR1 SNHLY and CDR2 FYNNEI. The chain's CDR3 is CASSEARGDKNIQYF. The DNA of the CDR3 is TGTGCCAGCAGTGAAGCTCGGGGGGACAAAAACATTCAGTACTTC.

The rearrangement links TRBV12-3 or TRBV12-4 to TRBJ1-1; unclear D gene. The CDR3 has 13 amino acids. V lost 3 bases, J lost 5 bases, and 10 bases lay in between. CDR3 DNA sequence: TGTGCCAGCAGTTTTACCTCGAGGACTGAAGCTTTCTTT. This translates into CASSFTSRTEAFF.

The J gene is TRBJ1-2, the V gene TRBV3-1 (or the pseudogene TRBV3-2); D is uncertain. Trimming left V 2 bases short and J 4 bases short, with 2 bases between. This CDR3 has 11 residues. Per the germline V gene, CDR1 is LGHDT and CDR2 is YNNKEL (reference sequence). The CDR3 region has the DNA TGTGCCAGCAGCCAACTCTATGGCTACACCTTC. It encodes CASSQLYGYTF.